This T cell receptor (beta chain) was recovered during a study of blood T cell repertoires in COVID-19. Study at large: Samples came from the United States, Italy and Spain, spanning acute and convalescent COVID-19. T cells, B-cell-depleted T cells, or PBMCs provided the cDNA or gDNA that served as material.

Original processing notes: Amplified reference gene primers provided the basis for estimating nucleated cell counts. TCRdb's table, derived via immunoSEQ multiplex PCR, lists solely in-frame clones and lacks some. That table supplies the V and J calls and clone size; D and trimming were determined from the DNA. Of a few hundred thousand clones listed, around 88% are singletons. The Seattle site enrolled patients during active infection and followed them longitudinally. The CDR3 is made up of 16 amino acids. V dropped 0 bases and J dropped 0 bases, with 6 bases sitting between them. Germline-derived CDR1 and CDR2 are WNHNN and SYGVQD (reference sequence).

The sequence was collected from a woman in her thirties with COVID-19, enrolled during active disease. V and J are TRBV10-1 and TRBJ2-6; D call uncertain. Sequencing was performed on peripheral blood. Written as DNA, the CDR3 is TGCGCCAGCAGTGAGTCGAGAGTCTCTGGGGCCAACGTCCTGACTTTC. Translated, it gives CASSESRVSGANVLTF.